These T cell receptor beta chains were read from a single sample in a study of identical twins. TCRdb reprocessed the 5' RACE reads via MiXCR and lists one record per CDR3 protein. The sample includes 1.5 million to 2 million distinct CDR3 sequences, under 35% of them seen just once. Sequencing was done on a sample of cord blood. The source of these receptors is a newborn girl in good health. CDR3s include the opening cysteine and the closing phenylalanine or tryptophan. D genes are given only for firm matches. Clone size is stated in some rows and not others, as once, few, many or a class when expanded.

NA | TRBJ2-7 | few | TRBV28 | TGTGCCAGCAGTTCATCAGGAGGGGCAGGGTACGAGCAGTACTTC | CASSSSGGAGYEQYF
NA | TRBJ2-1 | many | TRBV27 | TGTGCCAGCAGTTTAAGAGGGTTTGGATACAATGAGCAGTTCTTC | CASSLRGFGYNEQFF
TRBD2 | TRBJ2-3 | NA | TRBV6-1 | TGTGCCAGCAGTGCCCCGGGACTAGCGGGGATCACAGATACGCAGTATTTT | CASSAPGLAGITDTQYF
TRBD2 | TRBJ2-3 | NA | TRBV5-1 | TGCGCCAGCAGCTCGGGACTACATAACACAGATACGCAGTATTTT | CASSSGLHNTDTQYF
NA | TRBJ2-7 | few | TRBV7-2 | TGTGCCAGCAGCTTACATGGGGACTTAACCCACGAGCAGTACTTC | CASSLHGDLTHEQYF
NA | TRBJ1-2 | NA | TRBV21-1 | TGTGCCAGCAGCAAATGGGGGACACGCGGCTACACCTTC | CASSKWGTRGYTF
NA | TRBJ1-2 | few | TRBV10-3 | TGTGCCATCAGCGGGACGGCCTATGGCTACACCTTC | CAISGTAYGYTF
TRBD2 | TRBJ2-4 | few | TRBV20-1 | TGCAGTGCTAGAGATTCCCCAAGTAGCGGGAGAAACATTCAGTACTTC | CSARDSPSSGRNIQYF
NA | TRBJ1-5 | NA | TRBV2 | TGTGCCAGCAAGGCGGGGAGGGGCGCTCAGCCCCAGCATTTT | CASKAGRGAQPQHF
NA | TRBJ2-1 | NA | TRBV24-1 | TGTGCCGCCAGTTTGGGCAGCCCCTACAATGAGCAGTTCTTC | CAASLGSPYNEQFF
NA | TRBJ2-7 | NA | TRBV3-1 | TGTGCCAGCAGCCAAGCGGGGGAGTGGGAGCAGTACTTC | CASSQAGEWEQYF
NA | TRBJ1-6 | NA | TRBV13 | TGTGCCAGCAGACTGTCCAATTCACCCCTCCACTTT | CASRLSNSPLHF
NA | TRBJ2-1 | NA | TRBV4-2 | TGTGCCAGCCAAGGGGAACGGGACAATGAGCAGTTCTTC | CASQGERDNEQFF
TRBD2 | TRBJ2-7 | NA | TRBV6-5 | TGTGCCAGCAGTTACTCCGGACTAGCGGGAGAAAGGGCCTACGAGCAGTACTTC | CASSYSGLAGERAYEQYF
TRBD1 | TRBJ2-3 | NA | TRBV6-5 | TGTGCCAGCAGCAGGACAGGGACGGGGGCTACGCAGTATTTT | CASSRTGTGATQYF
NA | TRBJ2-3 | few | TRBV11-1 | TGTGCCAGCAGCTTCGGTCCGGGACGCACAGATACGCAGTATTTT | CASSFGPGRTDTQYF
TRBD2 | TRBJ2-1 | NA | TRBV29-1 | TGCAGCGTTTCCGTAGCGGGAGGGCCCTACAATGAGCAGTTCTTC | CSVSVAGGPYNEQFF
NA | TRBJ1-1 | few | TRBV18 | TGTGCCAGCTCAACGGGACGACCTACGACTGAAGCTTTCTTT | CASSTGRPTTEAFF
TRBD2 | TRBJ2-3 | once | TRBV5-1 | TGCGCCAGCAGCTTGGCCCCCATAGCGGGGGGAGTGGATACGCAGTATTTT | CASSLAPIAGGVDTQYF
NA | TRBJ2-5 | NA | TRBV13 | TGTGCCAGCAGCTTAGATCAGGGGAAGACCCAGTACTTC | CASSLDQGKTQYF
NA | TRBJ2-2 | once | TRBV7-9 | TGTGCCAGCAGCTTCGGGTTCGGCGGGGAGCTGTTTTTT | CASSFGFGGELFF
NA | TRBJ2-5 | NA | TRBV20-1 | TGCAGTGCTTACAGGGAAGATCGGTACAAGCAGTACTTC | CSAYREDRYKQYF
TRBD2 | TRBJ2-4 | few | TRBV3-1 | TGTGCCAGCAGCTACGGACTAGCGGGAAACATTCAGTACTTC | CASSYGLAGNIQYF
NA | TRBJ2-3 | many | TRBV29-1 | TGCAGCGTTCCCTTTAGGGCGGATACGCAGTATTTT | CSVPFRADTQYF
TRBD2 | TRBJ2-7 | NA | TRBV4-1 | TGCGCCAGCAGCCGGTTTAGCCTAGCGGCCTACGAGCAGTACTTC | CASSRFSLAAYEQYF
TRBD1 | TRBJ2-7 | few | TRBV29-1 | TGCAGCGTTGTACCGACAGGGGGTCCAGGCGAGCAGTACTTC | CSVVPTGGPGEQYF
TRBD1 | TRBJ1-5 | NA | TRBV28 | TGTGCCAGCAGTTCCGCCGGGACAGGGAGGCAGCCCCAGCATTTT | CASSSAGTGRQPQHF
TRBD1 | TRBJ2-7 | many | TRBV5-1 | TGTGCCAGCAGCTTAAACAGGGGAAGCTACGAGCAGTACTTC | CASSLNRGSYEQYF
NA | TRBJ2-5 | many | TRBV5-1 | TGCGCCAGCAGCTTTTCGGGGGTCCAAGAGACCCAGTACTTC | CASSFSGVQETQYF
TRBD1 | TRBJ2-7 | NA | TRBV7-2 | TGTGCCAGCAGCCCCGGACAGGCTTCCCGAGAGCAGTACTTC | CASSPGQASREQYF
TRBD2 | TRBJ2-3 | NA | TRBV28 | TGTGCCAGCAGTGGAGCGGGAGAAGGCACAGATACGCAGTATTTT | CASSGAGEGTDTQYF
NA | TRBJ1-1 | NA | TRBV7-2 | TGTGCCAGCAGCTTACAGGGTCTCCTGAACACTGAAGCTTTCTTT | CASSLQGLLNTEAFF
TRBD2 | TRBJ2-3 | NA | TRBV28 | TGTGCCAGCAGTTTAGGCCGCGGACTAGCGGGCACAGATACGCAGTATTTT | CASSLGRGLAGTDTQYF
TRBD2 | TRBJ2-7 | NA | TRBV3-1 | TGTGCCAGCAGCCGAACTAGCGGGGGGCCCTACGAGCAGTACTTC | CASSRTSGGPYEQYF
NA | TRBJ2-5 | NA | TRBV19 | TGTGCCAGTACTCAGAAGATACACAATGAGCAGTACTTC | CASTQKIHNEQYF
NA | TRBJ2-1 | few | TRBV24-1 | TGTGCCATATGGGTACTAGCCAAAGGTTACAATGAGCAGTTCTTC | CAIWVLAKGYNEQFF
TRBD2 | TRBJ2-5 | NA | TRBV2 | TGTGCCAGCAGTGGACGCCGACGGACTAGCGGGGAAGAGACCCAGTACTTC | CASSGRRRTSGEETQYF
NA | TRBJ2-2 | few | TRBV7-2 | TGTGCCAGCAGCCGGACATCGAACACCGGGGAGCTGTTTTTT | CASSRTSNTGELFF
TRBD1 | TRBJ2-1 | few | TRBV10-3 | TGTGCCATCAGTTCGGACAGGGTGGGGCTCAATGAGCAGTTCTTC | CAISSDRVGLNEQFF
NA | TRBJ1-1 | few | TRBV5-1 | TGCGCCAGCAGCTTGGGGGTCAAGAGTGAAGCTTTCTTT | CASSLGVKSEAFF
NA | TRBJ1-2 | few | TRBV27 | TGTGCCAGCAGTTCTTACACCGAAGCTAACTATGGCTACACCTTC | CASSSYTEANYGYTF
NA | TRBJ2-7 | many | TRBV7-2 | TGTGCCAGCAGCTTAGTTGGTCCATCCTACGAGCAGTACTTC | CASSLVGPSYEQYF
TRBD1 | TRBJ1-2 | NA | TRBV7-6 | TGTGCCAGCAGCCCACTGACAGGGGGCTACTATGGCTACACCTTC | CASSPLTGGYYGYTF
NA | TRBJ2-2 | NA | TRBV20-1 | TGCAGTGCTAGGCGGCCTCAGAAACCCACCGGGGAGCTGTTTTTT | CSARRPQKPTGELFF